Sequencing of this T cell receptor (beta chain) was carried out in a study of blood T cell repertoires in COVID-19 (dated by TCRdb to 2019 to 2021). For the wider study: The collaborator samples originated in the United States, Italy and Spain and spanned the acute and convalescent phases of COVID-19. Where HLA class I and class II types were available, the types were taken from metadata supplied by the sample provider, not from assay-based typing. Samples were obtained from the ongoing ImmuneRACE study (first 160 participants) and from about 1,300 subjects provided by 6 global collaborators. The repertoires were made available in a free public database intended to serve as a resource for research on the immune response to SARS-CoV-2. The material from the prospective study consisted of cDNA or gDNA derived from T cells, B-cell-depleted T cells, or PBMCs. A de-identified subject ID, COVID-19 status, age in years and sex were almost always included in the sample metadata. Subjects who had been exposed to COVID-19, were actively infected with it, or had recovered from it provided the deeply sampled blood TCRbeta repertoires that made up the dataset. Here is what the overall study found, with its caveats: How much clinical and demographic metadata was included differed by source and by participant, and the metadata was provided uncurated.

The germline V gene supplies CDR1 SGHRS and CDR2 YFSETQ. V is pruned by 6 bases and J by 5 bases, leaving 7 bases of the junction without a gene match. Reading from cysteine to phenylalanine, the CDR3 counts 14 amino acids. Only the CDR3 portion is preserved as DNA: 42 bases, with reading frame beginning at the first base. A remark on this clone: There is no known antigen for this receptor. No quality values exist for individual bases; no much larger clone is one base distant.

TCRbeta CDR3 regions were amplified from genomic DNA using the immunoSEQ Assay, a bias-controlled multiplex PCR. Per the original workflow: Nucleated cell counts per sample were estimated from amplification of reference gene primers within the assay. To quantify the absolute abundance of each unique TCRbeta CDR3 rearrangement, sequence reads were collapsed and filtered. For each sample, productive Simpson clonality was calculated by taking the square root of Simpson's diversity index across productive rearrangements. TCRdb took over this immuneACCESS table, retaining in-frame rearrangements with V and J assigned. Such tables are incomplete; in checked studies, under half of the missing clones stem from an unresolved V gene, and the remainder is unexplained. V and J calls plus clone size are reproduced from that table; the DNA served to infer D and trimming. The sample table lists 300,000 or so clones, 85% of them with a count of one. Around 4.5% of the sample belongs to the ten largest clones.

Each collaborating institution followed its own protocols to collect whole blood in K2EDTA tubes. For TCRbeta analysis, collaborator samples were shipped as frozen whole blood, as isolated PBMCs, or as DNA extracted from either sample type. In this chain, TRBV5-1 is recombined with TRBJ1-4, and 7 junction bases match TRBD1. Sequencing input: peripheral blood. The receptor was isolated from a woman aged 45-59 years with active or convalescent COVID-19. The nucleotides read TGCGCCAGCACCTGGGGGACAGCAAATGAAAAACTGTTTTTT. Its protein product is CASTWGTANEKLFF.